The 18 T cell receptor beta chains in this list originate from one sample, sequenced in a study of T cells in Graves' hyperthyroidism and ophthalmopathy. TCR beta CDR3 sequences were amplified from RNA transcripts. The HTBI primer set was used in a first-round RT-PCR of the TCR CDR3. TCRdb reanalysed the multiplex PCR reads using MiXCR and keeps one entry per CDR3 protein. Here the sample spans around 300,000 distinct CDR3 sequences, approximately 15% being singletons. The sequenced sample consisted of blood. These receptors originate from a woman in her 30s with Graves' hyperthyroidism.

This chain uses TRBV5-1 with TRBJ1-3; no firm D call. The CDR3 sequence is 15 residues long. Trimming shortened V by 0 bases and J by 0 bases, and 7 bases separated the two germline ends. Germline assignment: CDR1 SGHRS and CDR2 YFSETQ. The DNA of the CDR3 is TGCGCCAGCAGCTTGGAAAGGCCCTCTGGAAACACCATATATTTT. It translates to CASSLERPSGNTIYF. The entire variable domain, with the rest obtained from reference TRBV5-1 and TRBJ1-3, is as follows: KAGVTQTPRYLIKTRGQQVTLSCSPISGHRSVSWYQQTPGQGLQFLFEYFSETQRNKGNFPGRFSGRQFSNSRSEMNVSTLELGDSALYLCASSLERPSGNTIYFGEGSWLTVV.

In this sample, this clonotype turned up many times. The V gene is TRBV7-2, the J gene TRBJ2-5, with D perhaps matching TRBD1 or TRBD2 (5 bases each). The CDR3 spans 14 residues. The germline gives CDR1 SGHTA, CDR2 FQGNSA. Trimming removed 8 bases at V and 2 bases at J, with 15 bases between. Written as DNA, the CDR3 is TGTGCCAGCGGGTCGGGGCAGAAACAAGAGACCCAGTACTTC. This translates into CASGSGQKQETQYF.

This clonotype occurred many times. The chain uses TRBV28 and TRBJ1-6; D remains unclear. In germline, CDR1 is MDHEN, CDR2 SYDVKM. The CDR3 is made up of 16 amino acids. V lost 3 bases to trimming and J lost 5 bases, with 14 bases between them. The CDR3: CASSFSSGEDNSPLHF. CDR3 bases: TGTGCCAGCAGTTTCTCTTCTGGGGAAGATAATTCACCCCTCCACTTT.

This clonotype occurred a few times. The V gene is TRBV20-1, the J gene TRBJ2-3; TRBD2 agrees at 9 bases. After removal of 5 bases from V and 10 bases from J, the junction contained 13 bases not matched to a gene. Germline V gene data show CDR1 as DFQATT and CDR2 as SNEGSKA (reference sequence). This CDR3 is built from 14 residues. The CDR3 region is CSAHSGRGELAQYF. The CDR3 coding sequence is TGCAGTGCTCATAGCGGGAGAGGGGAATTAGCGCAGTATTTT.

This clonotype has at least ten counts. The gene calls are TRBV12-3 or TRBV12-4 and TRBJ1-5; 7 nucleotides line up with TRBD1. Trimming took 4 bases from V and 5 from J; bases not matched to a gene: 5. The CDR3 contains 14 residues. This CDR3 is CASSSTGKHQPQHF. CDR3 in DNA: TGTGCCAGCAGTTCGACAGGGAAGCATCAGCCCCAGCATTTT.

This clonotype was counted between two and nine times. The chain has TRBV7-2 and TRBJ1-6, with D unresolved. Trimming took off 2 bases at V and 9 bases at J, with 11 bases between the two ends. From germline, CDR1 is SGHTA and CDR2 FQGNSA. The CDR3 is 14 amino acids. The CDR3 is CASSLSKGFSPLHF. The CDR3 nucleotides are TGTGCCAGCAGCTTATCGAAGGGCTTTTCACCCCTCCACTTT.

Ten or more counts support this clonotype. CDR3 coding DNA: TGCAGTGCCACTAAGGACAGGGGGATCTACGAGCAGTACTTC. Amino acids: CSATKDRGIYEQYF. This chain joins TRBV20-1 and TRBJ2-7, with TRBD1 matching 10 bases. Looked up from germline, CDR1 is DFQATT and CDR2 is SNEGSKA (reference sequence). The CDR3 spans 14 residues. Germline trimming cut 6 bases from V and 3 bases from J; bases unmatched to any gene: 8.

The chain combines TRBV7-9 with TRBJ1-1; D is uncertain. Germline CDR1 reads SEHNR; CDR2 reads FQNEAQ (reference sequence). The CDR3 runs to 13 residues. Trimming removed 3 bases from V and 4 bases from J, with 9 bases in between. In nucleotides, the CDR3 is TGTGCCAGCAGCTTTCCAGGCGCCACTGAAGCTTTCTTT. Translated, it gives CASSFPGATEAFF.

This clonotype was seen only a few times. This chain links TRBV5-1 with TRBJ2-3; D is unclear. The ends were cut back, 5 bases at V and 6 bases at J, with 10 bases in the middle. This CDR3 spans 12 amino acids. Per germline, CDR1 SGHRS and CDR2 YFSETQ. The CDR3 loop reads CASRSGLDTQYF. CDR3 nucleotides: TGCGCCAGCAGAAGTGGGCTTGATACGCAGTATTTT.

This chain uses TRBV20-1 with TRBJ2-1; D perhaps matches TRBD1 (6 bases). The CDR3 is 12 residues long. Trimming removed 3 bases from V and 5 bases from J, with 8 bases in between. Germline loops: CDR1 DFQATT, CDR2 SNEGSKA (reference sequence). CDR3 DNA sequence: TGCAGTGCTAGGTACAGGGACAATGAGCAGTTCTTC. This codes for CSARYRDNEQFF.

The sample holds many counts of this clonotype. The chain carries TRBV24-1 and TRBJ2-3; no clear D gene. CDR3 length: 15 amino acids. Trimming removed 5 bases at V and 2 bases at J, with 13 bases between. The V gene's germline CDR1 is KGHDR and CDR2 SFDVKD. DNA of the CDR3: TGTGCCACCAGTGCTACAACCTCCGCCACAGATACGCAGTATTTT. Its protein product is CATSATTSATDTQYF.

The sample holds one count of this clonotype. This chain links TRBV19 with TRBJ2-5; D gene uncertain. V lost 6 bases and J 2 bases, leaving 7 bases between the germline ends. Per the germline V gene, CDR1 is LNHDA and CDR2 is SQIVND (reference sequence). The CDR3 length is 12 residues. The CDR3: CASSQSQETQYF. CDR3 DNA sequence: TGTGCCAGTAGCCAGTCTCAAGAGACCCAGTACTTC. The variable domain in full, completed from reference TRBV19 and TRBJ2-5, reads DGGITQSPKYLFRKEGQNVTLSCEQNLNHDAMYWYRQDPGQGLRLIYYSQIVNDFQKGDIAEGYSVSREKKESFPLTVTSAQKNPTAFYLCASSQSQETQYFGPGTRLLVL.

This clonotype was counted between two and nine times. The chain combines TRBV19 with TRBJ2-6; D is uncertain. From germline, CDR1 is LNHDA and CDR2 SQIVND (reference sequence). The CDR3 loop spans 14 amino acids. Trimming took 2 bases from V and 1 from J, leaving 3 bases between them. The CDR3 DNA reads as TGTGCCAGTAGTATACAATCTGGGGCCAACGTCCTGACTTTC. This codes for CASSIQSGANVLTF. Full variable domain (outside the CDR3, taken from reference TRBV19 and TRBJ2-6): DGGITQSPKYLFRKEGQNVTLSCEQNLNHDAMYWYRQDPGQGLRLIYYSQIVNDFQKGDIAEGYSVSREKKESFPLTVTSAQKNPTAFYLCASSIQSGANVLTFGAGSRLTVL.

This clonotype was found many times. The chain employs TRBV2 and TRBJ1-1, with unresolved D. CDR3 length: 13 amino acids. Trimming took 0 bases from V and 1 from J, leaving 3 bases between them. Looked up from germline, CDR1 is SNHLY and CDR2 is FYNNEI. The CDR3 DNA reads as TGTGCCAGCAGTGAAGCCAAGAACACTGAAGCTTTCTTT. Translated, it gives CASSEAKNTEAFF.

The sample holds many counts of this clonotype. The rearrangement uses TRBV6-1 and TRBJ1-2, with 7 bases identical to TRBD1. The CDR3 consists of 11 residues. Trimming removed 10 bases from V and 3 bases from J; junction bases left unmatched: 2. Per the germline V gene, CDR1 is MNHNS and CDR2 is SASEGT. The CDR3 reads CATDRDYGYTF. CDR3 in DNA: TGTGCCACCGACAGGGACTATGGCTACACCTTC.

This clonotype was seen only a few times. V gene TRBV29-1 combines with J gene TRBJ2-3; D possibly corresponds to TRBD1 (5 bases). The CDR3 has 15 amino acids. Per germline, CDR1 SQVTM and CDR2 ANQGSEA. Trimming left V 4 bases short and J 5 bases short, with 19 bases between. CDR3 loop: CSVGSGRVDLDTQYF. DNA of the CDR3: TGCAGCGTTGGGTCCGGCAGGGTGGATTTAGATACGCAGTATTTT.

This clonotype was counted many times. This chain uses TRBV7-2 with TRBJ2-7; D gene unclear. Looked up from germline, CDR1 is SGHTA and CDR2 is FQGNSA. V shed 6 bases and J shed 6 bases, with 18 bases lying between them. This CDR3 region has 14 residues. The CDR3 here is CASSPTRQSPEQYF. Here the CDR3 DNA reads TGTGCCAGCAGTCCTACTCGTCAGTCGCCCGAGCAGTACTTC.

There are many counts of this clonotype. V usage is TRBV28 and J usage is TRBJ2-7, with 13 bases lining up with TRBD2. V lost 6 bases, J lost 1 base, and 9 bases stayed unmatched. CDR1 is MDHEN and CDR2 is SYDVKM in the germline V gene. The CDR3 loop spans 17 amino acids. The CDR3 DNA reads TGTGCCAGCAGCCCGACGGGACTAGCGGGAACTTCCTACGAGCAGTACTTC. Protein sequence: CASSPTGLAGTSYEQYF.